Sequencing of this TCR beta chain was carried out in a study of graft-versus-host responses after intestinal transplantation. Study observations and caveats: Within allografts, high graft-versus-host to host-versus-graft clonal ratios were seen among patients with graft-donor T cell macrochimerism. Circulating GvH clones peaking coincided with falling HvG clones soon after transplant.

Method: immunoSEQ multiplex PCR; TCRdb's copy keeps in-frame clones and lacks some. In the table there are over 70,000 clones, around four fifths of which are singletons. After removal of 6 bases from V and 6 bases from J, the junction contained 6 bases not matched to a gene. The CDR3 contains 15 residues. The germline V gene encodes CDR1 MNHEY and CDR2 SVGAGI. This clone was observed a handful of times. The antigen is not known. This rearrangement joins TRBV6-5 to TRBJ2-1, with TRBD2 identical over 12 bases. Specimen: unstimulated CD8+ T cells sorted from spleen or lymph node cells, collected before intestinal transplant. This clonotype was sampled from a human donor who received an intestinal transplant. CDR3 in DNA: TGTGCCAGCAGACTATCACTAGCGGGAGGCAATGAGCAGTTCTTC. The encoded protein is CASRLSLAGGNEQFF.